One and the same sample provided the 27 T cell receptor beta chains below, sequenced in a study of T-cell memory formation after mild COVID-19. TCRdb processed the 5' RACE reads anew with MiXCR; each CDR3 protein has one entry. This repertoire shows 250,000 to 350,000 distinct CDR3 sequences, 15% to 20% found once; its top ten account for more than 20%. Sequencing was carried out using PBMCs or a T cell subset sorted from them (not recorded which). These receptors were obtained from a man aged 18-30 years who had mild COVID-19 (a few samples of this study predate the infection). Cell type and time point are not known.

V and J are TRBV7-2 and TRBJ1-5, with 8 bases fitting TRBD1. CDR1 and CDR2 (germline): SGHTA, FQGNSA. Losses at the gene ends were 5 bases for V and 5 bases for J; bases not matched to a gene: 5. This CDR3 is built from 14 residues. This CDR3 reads CASSVGQGYQPQHF. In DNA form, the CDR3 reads TGTGCCAGCAGCGTTGGACAGGGTTATCAGCCCCAGCATTTT.

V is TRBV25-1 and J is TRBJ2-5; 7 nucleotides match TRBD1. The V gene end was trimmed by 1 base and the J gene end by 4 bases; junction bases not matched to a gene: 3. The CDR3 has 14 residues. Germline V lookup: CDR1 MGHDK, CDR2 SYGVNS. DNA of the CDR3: TGTGCCAGCAGTGAATTTTACAGGGGAGAGACCCAGTACTTC. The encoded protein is CASSEFYRGETQYF. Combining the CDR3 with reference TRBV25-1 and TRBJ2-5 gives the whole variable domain EADIYQTPRYLVIGTGKKITLECSQTMGHDKMYWYQQDPGMELHLIHYSYGVNSTEKGDLSSESTVSRIRTEHFPLTLESARPSHTSQYLCASSEFYRGETQYFGPGTRLLVL.

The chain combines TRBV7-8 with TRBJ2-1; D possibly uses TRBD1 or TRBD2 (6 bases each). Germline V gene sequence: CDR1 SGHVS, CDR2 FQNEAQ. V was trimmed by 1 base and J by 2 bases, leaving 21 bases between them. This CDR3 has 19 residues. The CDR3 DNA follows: TGTGCCAGCAGCTTAGGGGTGGGGGCGCGGGGCCCCCCCTACAATGAGCAGTTCTTC. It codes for CASSLGVGARGPPYNEQFF.

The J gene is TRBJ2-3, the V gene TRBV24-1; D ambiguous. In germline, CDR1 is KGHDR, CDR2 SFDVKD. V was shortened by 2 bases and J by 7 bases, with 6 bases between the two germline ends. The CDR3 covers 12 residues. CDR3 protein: CATSDWRNTQYF. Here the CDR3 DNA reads TGTGCCACCAGTGATTGGCGGAATACGCAGTATTTT.

The CDR3 loop reads CASSQEWSNEKLFF. CDR3 nucleotide sequence: TGTGCCAGCAGCCAAGAGTGGTCCAATGAAAAACTGTTTTTT. This rearrangement joins TRBV4-2 to TRBJ1-4; D is unresolved. Germline CDR1 is LGHNA and CDR2 is YNFKEQ. Trimming shortened V by 0 bases and J by 5 bases, and 7 bases separated the two germline ends. The CDR3 is made up of 14 amino acids.

CDR3 residues: CASSLNTLAGTDTQYF. The CDR3, as DNA: TGCGCCAGCAGCCTCAACACCTTGGCCGGGACAGATACGCAGTATTTT. The genes are TRBV4-3 and TRBJ2-3; unclear D gene. V lost 4 bases to trimming and J lost 3 bases, with 17 bases between them. Germline lookup yields CDR1 LGHNA and CDR2 YSLEER. The CDR3 has 16 amino acids.

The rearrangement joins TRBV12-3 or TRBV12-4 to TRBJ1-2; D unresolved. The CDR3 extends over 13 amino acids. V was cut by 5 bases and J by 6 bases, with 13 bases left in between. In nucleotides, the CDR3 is TGTGCCAGCAGTCCCAGGAGAGGGAATGGCTACACCTTC. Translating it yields CASSPRRGNGYTF.

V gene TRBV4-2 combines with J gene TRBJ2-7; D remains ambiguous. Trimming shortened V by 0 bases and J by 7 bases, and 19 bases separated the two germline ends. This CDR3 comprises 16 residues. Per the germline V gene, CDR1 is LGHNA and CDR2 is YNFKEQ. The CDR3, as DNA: TGTGCCAGCAGCCAAGATCCCCGTCAGGTGGTACGGGAGCAGTACTTC. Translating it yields CASSQDPRQVVREQYF.

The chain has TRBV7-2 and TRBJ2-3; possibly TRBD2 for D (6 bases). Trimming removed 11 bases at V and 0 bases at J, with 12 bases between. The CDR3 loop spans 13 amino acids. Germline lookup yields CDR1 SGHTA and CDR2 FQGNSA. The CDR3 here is CAGGNYSTDTQYF. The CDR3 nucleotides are TGTGCCGGGGGGAATTATAGCACAGATACGCAGTATTTT.

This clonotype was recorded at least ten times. The CDR3 region is CASSFFPAGASYEQYF. The DNA for the CDR3 is TGTGCCAGCAGCTTTTTCCCCGCGGGGGCCTCCTACGAGCAGTACTTC. The chain is built from TRBV7-2 and TRBJ2-7, with D maybe TRBD2 (7 bases). Germline lookup yields CDR1 SGHTA and CDR2 FQGNSA. The ends were cut back, 3 bases at V and 0 bases at J, with 15 bases in the middle. The CDR3 is 16 amino acids.

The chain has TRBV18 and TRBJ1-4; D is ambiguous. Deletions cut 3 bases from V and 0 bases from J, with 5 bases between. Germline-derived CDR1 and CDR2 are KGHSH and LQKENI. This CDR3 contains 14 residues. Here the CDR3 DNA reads TGTGCCAGCTCACCGGCCGCAACTAATGAAAAACTGTTTTTT. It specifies CASSPAATNEKLFF.

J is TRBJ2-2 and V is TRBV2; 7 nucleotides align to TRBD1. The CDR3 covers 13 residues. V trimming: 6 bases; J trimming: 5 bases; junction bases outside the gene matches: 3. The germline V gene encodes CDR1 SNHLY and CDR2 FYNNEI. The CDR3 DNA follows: TGTGCCAGCAGGGAGACAGGGACCGGGGAGCTGTTTTTT. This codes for CASRETGTGELFF.

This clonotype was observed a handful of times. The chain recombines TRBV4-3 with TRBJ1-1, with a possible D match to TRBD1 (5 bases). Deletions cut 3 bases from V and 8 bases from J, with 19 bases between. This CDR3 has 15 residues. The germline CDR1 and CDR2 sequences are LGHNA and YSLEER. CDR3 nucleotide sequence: TGCGCCAGCAGCCAGAGCCTCGAGGGGCCGTCCGAAGCTTTCTTT. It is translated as CASSQSLEGPSEAFF.

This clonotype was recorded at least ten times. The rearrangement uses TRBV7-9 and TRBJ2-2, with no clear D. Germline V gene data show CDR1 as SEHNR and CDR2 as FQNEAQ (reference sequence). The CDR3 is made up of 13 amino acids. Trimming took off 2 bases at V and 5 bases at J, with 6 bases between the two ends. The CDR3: CASSLLGTGELFF. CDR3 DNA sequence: TGTGCCAGCAGCTTACTGGGAACCGGGGAGCTGTTTTTT.

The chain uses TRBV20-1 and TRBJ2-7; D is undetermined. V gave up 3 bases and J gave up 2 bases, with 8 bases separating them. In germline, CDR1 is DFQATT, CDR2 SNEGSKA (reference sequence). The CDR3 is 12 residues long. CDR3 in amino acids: CSASRQTYEQYV. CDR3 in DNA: TGCAGTGCTAGTCGGCAGACCTACGAGCAGTACGTC.

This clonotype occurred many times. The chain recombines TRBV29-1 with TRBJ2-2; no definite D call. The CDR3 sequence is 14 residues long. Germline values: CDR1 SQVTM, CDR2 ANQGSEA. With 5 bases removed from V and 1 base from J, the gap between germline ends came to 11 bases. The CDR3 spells CSVRQAQNTGELFF. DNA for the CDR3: TGCAGCGTTAGGCAGGCCCAGAACACCGGGGAGCTGTTTTTT.

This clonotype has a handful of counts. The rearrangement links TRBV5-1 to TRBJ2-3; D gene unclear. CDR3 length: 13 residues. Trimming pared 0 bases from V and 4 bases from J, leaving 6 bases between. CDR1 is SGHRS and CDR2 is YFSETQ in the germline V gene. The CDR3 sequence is CASSLGQSDTQYF. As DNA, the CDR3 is TGCGCCAGCAGCTTGGGCCAGTCAGATACGCAGTATTTT.

The DNA for the CDR3 is TGTGCCAGCAGCTCCGACAGGGGGGGGGATACGCAGTATTTT. This translates into CASSSDRGGDTQYF. This chain links TRBV11-2 with TRBJ2-3, with 9 positions matching TRBD1. This CDR3 is built from 14 residues. With V trimmed by 4 bases and J by 6 bases, 5 bases remained unmatched. Germline CDR1 SGHAT, CDR2 FQNNGV.

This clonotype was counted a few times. CDR3 protein: CASSLAEQFF. CDR3 DNA: TGTGCCAGCAGCTTGGCCGAGCAGTTCTTC. V gene TRBV11-2 combines with J gene TRBJ2-1; no clear D gene. CDR1 is SGHAT and CDR2 is FQNNGV in the germline V gene. V lost 3 bases and J 10 bases, leaving 4 bases between the germline ends. The CDR3 covers 10 residues.

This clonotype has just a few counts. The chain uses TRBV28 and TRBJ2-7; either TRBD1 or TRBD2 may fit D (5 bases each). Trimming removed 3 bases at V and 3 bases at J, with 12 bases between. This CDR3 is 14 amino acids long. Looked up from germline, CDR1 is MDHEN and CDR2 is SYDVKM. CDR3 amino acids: CASSLGQGVYEQYV. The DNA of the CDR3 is TGTGCCAGCAGTTTGGGTCAGGGAGTCTACGAGCAGTACGTC.

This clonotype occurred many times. CDR3 nucleotide sequence: TGTGCCAGCAGCTTTCCGCGGGGCCTCGTGTCCACAGATACGCAGTATTTT. The encoded protein is CASSFPRGLVSTDTQYF. The chain has TRBV7-2 and TRBJ2-3; D is possibly TRBD2 (6 bases). The CDR3 contains 17 residues. The V end lost 3 bases, the J end lost 2 bases, and 18 bases lay between the germline ends. Germline loops: CDR1 SGHTA, CDR2 FQGNSA. Full variable domain (missing parts from reference TRBV7-2 and TRBJ2-3): GAGVSQSPSNKVTEKGKDVELRCDPISGHTALYWYRQSLGQGLEFLIYFQGNSAPDKSGLPSDRFSAERTGGSVSTLTIQRTQQEDSAVYLCASSFPRGLVSTDTQYFGPGTRLTVL.

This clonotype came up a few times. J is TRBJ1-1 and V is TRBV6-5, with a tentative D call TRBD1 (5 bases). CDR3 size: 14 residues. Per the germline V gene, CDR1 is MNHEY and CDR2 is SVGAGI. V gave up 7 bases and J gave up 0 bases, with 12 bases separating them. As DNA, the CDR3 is TGTGCCAGCACCCCACAGGATCTGAACACTGAAGCTTTCTTT. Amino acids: CASTPQDLNTEAFF.

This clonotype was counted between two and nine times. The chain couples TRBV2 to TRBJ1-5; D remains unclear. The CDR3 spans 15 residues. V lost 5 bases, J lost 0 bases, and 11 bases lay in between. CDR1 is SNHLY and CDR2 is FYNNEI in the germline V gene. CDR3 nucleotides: TGTGCCAGCAGTCGGAACGGGAATAGCAATCAGCCCCAGCATTTT. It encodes CASSRNGNSNQPQHF.

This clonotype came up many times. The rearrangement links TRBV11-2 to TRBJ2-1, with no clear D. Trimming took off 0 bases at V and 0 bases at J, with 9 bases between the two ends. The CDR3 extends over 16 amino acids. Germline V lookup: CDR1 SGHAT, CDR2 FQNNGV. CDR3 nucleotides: TGTGCCAGCAGCTTAGATCTTTCTAGCTCCTACAATGAGCAGTTCTTC. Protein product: CASSLDLSSSYNEQFF.

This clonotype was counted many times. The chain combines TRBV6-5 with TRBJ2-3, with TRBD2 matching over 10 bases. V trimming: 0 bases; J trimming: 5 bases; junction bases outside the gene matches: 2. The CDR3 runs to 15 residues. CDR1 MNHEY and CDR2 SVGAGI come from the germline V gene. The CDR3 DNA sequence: TGTGCCAGCAGTTACTCCGGGACTAGCGAAGATACGCAGTATTTT. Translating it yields CASSYSGTSEDTQYF.

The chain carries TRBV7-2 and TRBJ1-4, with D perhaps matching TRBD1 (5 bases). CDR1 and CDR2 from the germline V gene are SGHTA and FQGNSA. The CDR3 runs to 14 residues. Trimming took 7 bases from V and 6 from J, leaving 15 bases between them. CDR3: CASTSGGNYEKLFF. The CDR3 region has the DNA TGTGCCAGCACCTCCGGGGGGAACTATGAAAAACTGTTTTTT.

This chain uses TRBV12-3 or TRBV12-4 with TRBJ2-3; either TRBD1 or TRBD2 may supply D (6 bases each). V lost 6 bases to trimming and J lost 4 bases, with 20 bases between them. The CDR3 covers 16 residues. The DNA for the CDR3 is TGTGCCAGCAGCCTTGTAAGGGGGGCCTTCTCAGATACGCAGTATTTT. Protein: CASSLVRGAFSDTQYF.